The T cell receptor beta chain described here comes from a study of shared clonotypes between healthy human individuals. The method was immunoSEQ multiplex PCR; TCRdb's version includes in-frame clones alone and lacks a portion of them. The data show 500,000 to 650,000 clones, just over 75% seen once. V was cut by 3 bases and J by 6 bases, with 9 bases left in between. Germline V CDR1 and CDR2: SEHNR, FQNEAQ (reference sequence). The CDR3 runs 12 residues. This TCR derives from a woman aged 40 to 50 in good health. Some clones in this sample may be carry-over from other donors' samples. The sample was PBMCs. The chain carries TRBV7-9 and TRBJ2-7, with D maybe TRBD2 (6 bases). In nucleotides, the CDR3 is TGTGCCAGCAGCTTTTCCGGGAGCGAGCAGTACTTC. It yields the protein CASSFSGSEQYF.